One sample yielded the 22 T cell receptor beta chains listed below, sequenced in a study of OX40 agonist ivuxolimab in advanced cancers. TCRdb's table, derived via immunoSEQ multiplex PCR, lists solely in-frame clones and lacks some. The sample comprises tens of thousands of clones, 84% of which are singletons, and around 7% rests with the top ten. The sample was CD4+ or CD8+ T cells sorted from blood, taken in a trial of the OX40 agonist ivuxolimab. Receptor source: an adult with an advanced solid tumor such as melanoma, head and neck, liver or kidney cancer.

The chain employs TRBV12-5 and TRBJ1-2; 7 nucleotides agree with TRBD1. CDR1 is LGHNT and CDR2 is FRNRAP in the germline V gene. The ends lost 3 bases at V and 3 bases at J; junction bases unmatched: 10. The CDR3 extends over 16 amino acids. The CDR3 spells CASGFLTGMGDYGYTF. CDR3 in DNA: TGTGCTAGTGGTTTCCTGACAGGGATGGGAGACTATGGCTACACCTTC.

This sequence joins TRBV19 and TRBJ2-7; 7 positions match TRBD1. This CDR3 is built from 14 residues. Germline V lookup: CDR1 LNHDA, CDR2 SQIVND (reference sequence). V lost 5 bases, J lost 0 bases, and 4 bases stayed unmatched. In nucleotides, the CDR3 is TGTGCCAGTAGTTCCGACAGGGTCTCCTACGAGCAGTACTTC. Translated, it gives CASSSDRVSYEQYF.

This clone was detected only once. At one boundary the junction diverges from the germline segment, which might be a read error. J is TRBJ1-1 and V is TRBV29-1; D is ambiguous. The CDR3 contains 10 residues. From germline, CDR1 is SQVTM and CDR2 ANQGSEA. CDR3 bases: TGCAGCGTTGAAGACACGGAAGCTTTCTTT. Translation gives CSVEDTEAFF.

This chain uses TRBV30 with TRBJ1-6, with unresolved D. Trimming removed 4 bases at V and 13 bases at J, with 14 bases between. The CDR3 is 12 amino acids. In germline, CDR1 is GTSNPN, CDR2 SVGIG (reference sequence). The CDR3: CAWNREPRPLHF. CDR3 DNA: TGTGCCTGGAACAGAGAACCGCGGCCCCTCCACTTT.

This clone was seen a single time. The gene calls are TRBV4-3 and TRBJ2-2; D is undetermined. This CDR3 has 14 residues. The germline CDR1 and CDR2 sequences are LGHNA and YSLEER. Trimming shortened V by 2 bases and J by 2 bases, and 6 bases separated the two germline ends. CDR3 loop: CASSQHSNTGELFF. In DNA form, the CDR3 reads TGCGCCAGCAGCCAACATTCTAACACCGGGGAGCTGTTTTTT.

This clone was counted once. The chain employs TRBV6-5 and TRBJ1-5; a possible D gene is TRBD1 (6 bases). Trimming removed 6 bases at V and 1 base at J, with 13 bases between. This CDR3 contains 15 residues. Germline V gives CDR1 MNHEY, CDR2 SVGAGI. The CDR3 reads CASSRNRDSNQPQHF. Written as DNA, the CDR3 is TGTGCCAGCAGCCGAAACAGGGACAGCAATCAGCCCCAGCATTTT.

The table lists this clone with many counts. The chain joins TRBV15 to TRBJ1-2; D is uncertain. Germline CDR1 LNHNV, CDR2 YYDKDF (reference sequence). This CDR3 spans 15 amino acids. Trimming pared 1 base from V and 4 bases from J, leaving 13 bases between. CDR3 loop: CATSRVALTSYGYTF. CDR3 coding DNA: TGTGCCACCAGCAGAGTCGCGCTGACAAGCTATGGCTACACCTTC.

In DNA form, the CDR3 reads TGTGCCAGCAGCTCTTCCGGCTACGAGCAGTACGTC. Translated, it gives CASSSSGYEQYV. V gene TRBV5-4 combines with J gene TRBJ2-7; D not resolved. This CDR3 region has 12 residues. In germline, CDR1 is SGHNT, CDR2 YYREEE (reference sequence). Trimming removed 3 bases from V and 3 bases from J, with 7 bases in between.

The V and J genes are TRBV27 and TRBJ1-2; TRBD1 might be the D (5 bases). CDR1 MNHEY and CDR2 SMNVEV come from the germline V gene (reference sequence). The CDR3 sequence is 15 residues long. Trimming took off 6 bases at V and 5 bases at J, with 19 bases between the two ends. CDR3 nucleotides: TGTGCCAGCAGCTCCTTGGGGGTCTTGGAGTATGGCTACACCTTC. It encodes CASSSLGVLEYGYTF.

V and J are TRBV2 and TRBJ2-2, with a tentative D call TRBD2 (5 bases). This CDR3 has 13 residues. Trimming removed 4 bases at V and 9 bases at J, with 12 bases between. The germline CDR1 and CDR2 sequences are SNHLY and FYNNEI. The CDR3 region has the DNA TGTGCCAGCAGTGTGTGGGAGAACAGGGAGCTGTTTTTT. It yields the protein CASSVWENRELFF.

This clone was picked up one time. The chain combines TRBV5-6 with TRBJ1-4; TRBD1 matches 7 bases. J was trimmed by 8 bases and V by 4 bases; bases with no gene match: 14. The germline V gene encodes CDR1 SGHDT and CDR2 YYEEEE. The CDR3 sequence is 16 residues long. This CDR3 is CASSSVTGTENEKLFF. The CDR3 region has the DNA TGTGCCAGCAGCAGCGTGACCGGGACAGAGAACGAAAAACTGTTTTTT. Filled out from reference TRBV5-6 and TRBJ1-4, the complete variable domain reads DAGVTQSPTHLIKTRGQQVTLRCSPKSGHDTVSWYQQALGQGPQFIFQYYEEEERQRGNFPDRFSGHQFPNYSSELNVNALLLGDSALYLCASSSVTGTENEKLFFGSGTQLSVL.

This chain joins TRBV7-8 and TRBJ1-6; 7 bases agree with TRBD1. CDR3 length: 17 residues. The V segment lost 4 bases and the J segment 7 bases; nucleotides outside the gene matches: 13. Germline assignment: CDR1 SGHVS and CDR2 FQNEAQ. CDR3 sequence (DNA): TGTGCCAGCAGCTCCAGGGGGGTGACAGGGAGGAATTCACCCCTCCACTTT. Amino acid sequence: CASSSRGVTGRNSPLHF.

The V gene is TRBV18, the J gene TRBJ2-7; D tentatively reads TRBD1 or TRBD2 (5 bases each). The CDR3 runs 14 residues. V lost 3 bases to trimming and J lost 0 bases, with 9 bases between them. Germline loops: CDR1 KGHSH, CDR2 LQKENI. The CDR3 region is CASSPRDLSYEQYF. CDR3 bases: TGTGCCAGCTCACCCCGGGACCTCTCCTACGAGCAGTACTTC.

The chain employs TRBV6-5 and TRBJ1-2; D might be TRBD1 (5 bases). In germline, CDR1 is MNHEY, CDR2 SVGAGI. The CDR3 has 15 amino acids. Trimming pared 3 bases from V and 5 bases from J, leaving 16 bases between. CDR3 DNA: TGTGCCAGCAGTTATGCTGGGGGGACGTCGTATGGCTACACCTTC. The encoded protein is CASSYAGGTSYGYTF.

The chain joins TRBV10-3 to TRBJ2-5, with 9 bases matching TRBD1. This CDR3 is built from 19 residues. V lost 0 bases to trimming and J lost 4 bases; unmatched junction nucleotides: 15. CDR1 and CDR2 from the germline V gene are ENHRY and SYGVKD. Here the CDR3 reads CAISESHSLQGADVETQYF. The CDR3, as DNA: TGTGCCATCAGTGAGTCTCACTCGCTACAGGGGGCTGACGTAGAGACCCAGTACTTC.

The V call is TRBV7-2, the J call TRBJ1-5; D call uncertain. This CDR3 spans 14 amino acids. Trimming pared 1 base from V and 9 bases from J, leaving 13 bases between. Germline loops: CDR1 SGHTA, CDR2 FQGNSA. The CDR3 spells CASSLEVSGGPQHF. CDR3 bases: TGTGCCAGCAGCTTAGAGGTTTCTGGTGGGCCCCAGCATTTT.

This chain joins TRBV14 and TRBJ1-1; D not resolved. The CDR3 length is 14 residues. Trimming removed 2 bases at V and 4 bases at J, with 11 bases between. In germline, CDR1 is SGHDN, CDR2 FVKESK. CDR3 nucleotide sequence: TGTGCCAGCAGCCAATGGTACGGGGTCACTGAAGCTTTCTTT. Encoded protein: CASSQWYGVTEAFF.

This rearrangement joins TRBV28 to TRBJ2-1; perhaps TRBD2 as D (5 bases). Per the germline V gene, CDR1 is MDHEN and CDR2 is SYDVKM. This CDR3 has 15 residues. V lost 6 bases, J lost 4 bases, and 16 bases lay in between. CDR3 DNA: TGTGCCAGCAGGAGAACCGGGAATTCTTACAATGAGCAGTTCTTC. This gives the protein CASRRTGNSYNEQFF. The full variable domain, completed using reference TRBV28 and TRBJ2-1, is DVKVTQSSRYLVKRTGEKVFLECVQDMDHENMFWYRQDPGLGLRLIYFSYDVKMKEKGDIPEGYSVSREKKERFSLILESASTNQTSMYLCASRRTGNSYNEQFFGPGTRLTVL.

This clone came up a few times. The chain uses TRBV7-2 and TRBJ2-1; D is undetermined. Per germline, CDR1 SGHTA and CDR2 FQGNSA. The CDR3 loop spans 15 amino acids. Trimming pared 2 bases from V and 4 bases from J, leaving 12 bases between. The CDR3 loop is CASSLLGPAYNEQFF. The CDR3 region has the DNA TGTGCCAGCAGCTTATTAGGTCCGGCGTACAATGAGCAGTTCTTC.

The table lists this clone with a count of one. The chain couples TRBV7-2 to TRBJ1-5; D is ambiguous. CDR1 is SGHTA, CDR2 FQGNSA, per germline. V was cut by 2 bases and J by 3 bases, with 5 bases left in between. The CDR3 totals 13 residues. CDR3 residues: CASSLHDNQPQHF. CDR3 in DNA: TGTGCCAGCAGCTTACACGACAATCAGCCCCAGCATTTT.

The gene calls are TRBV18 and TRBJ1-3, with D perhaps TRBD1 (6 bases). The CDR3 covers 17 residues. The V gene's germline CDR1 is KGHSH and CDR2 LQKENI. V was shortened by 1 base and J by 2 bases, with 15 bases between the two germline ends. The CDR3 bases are TGTGCCAGCTCACCACGTCGGGGGGCCAACCCTGGAAACACCATATATTTT. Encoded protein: CASSPRRGANPGNTIYF.

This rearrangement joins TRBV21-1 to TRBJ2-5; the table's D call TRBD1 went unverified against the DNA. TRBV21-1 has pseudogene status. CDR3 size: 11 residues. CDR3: CASSTLGPQYF. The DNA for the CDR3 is TGTGCCAGCAGCACCCTGGGGCCCCAGTACTTC.